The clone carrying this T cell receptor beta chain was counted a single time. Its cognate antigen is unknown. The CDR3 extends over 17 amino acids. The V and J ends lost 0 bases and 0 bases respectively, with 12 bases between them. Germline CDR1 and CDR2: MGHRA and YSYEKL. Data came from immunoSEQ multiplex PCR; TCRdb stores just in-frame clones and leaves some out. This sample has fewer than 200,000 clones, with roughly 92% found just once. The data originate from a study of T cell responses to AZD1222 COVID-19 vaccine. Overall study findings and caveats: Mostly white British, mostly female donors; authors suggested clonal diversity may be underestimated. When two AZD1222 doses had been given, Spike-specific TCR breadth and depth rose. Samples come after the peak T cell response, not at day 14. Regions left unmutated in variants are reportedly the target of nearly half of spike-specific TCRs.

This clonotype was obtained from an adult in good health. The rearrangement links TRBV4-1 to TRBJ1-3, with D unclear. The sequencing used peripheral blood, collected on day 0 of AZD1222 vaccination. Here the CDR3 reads CASSQDTAGLSGNTIYF. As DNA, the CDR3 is TGCGCCAGCAGCCAAGATACGGCAGGTCTCTCTGGAAACACCATATATTTT.